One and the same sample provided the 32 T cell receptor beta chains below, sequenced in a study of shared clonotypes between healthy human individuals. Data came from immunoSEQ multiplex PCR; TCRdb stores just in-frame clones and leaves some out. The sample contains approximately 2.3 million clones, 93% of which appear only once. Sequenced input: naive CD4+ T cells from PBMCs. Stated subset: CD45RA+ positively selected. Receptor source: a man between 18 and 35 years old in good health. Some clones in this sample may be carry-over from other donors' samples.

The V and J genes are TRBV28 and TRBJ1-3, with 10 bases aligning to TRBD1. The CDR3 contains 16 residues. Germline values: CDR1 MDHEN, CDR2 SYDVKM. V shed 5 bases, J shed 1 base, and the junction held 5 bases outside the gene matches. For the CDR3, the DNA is TGTGCCAGCAGTGCCCGGACAGGGGGTTCTGGAAACACCATATATTTT. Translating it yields CASSARTGGSGNTIYF.

CDR3 residues: CASSSPTANYGYTF. Written as DNA, the CDR3 is TGTGCCAGCAGTTCCCCGACAGCTAACTATGGCTACACCTTC. The genes are TRBV6-5 and TRBJ1-2; D might be TRBD1 (5 bases). This CDR3 has 14 amino acids. Germline CDR1 reads MNHEY; CDR2 reads SVGAGI. V gave up 4 bases and J gave up 0 bases, with 9 bases separating them.

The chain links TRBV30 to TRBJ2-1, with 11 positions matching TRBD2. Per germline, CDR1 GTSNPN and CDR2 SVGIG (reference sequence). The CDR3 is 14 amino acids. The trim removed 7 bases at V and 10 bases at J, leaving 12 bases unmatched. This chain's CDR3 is CASIAGGTRGEQFF. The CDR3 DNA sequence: TGTGCCTCGATAGCGGGAGGGACCCGTGGCGAGCAGTTCTTC.

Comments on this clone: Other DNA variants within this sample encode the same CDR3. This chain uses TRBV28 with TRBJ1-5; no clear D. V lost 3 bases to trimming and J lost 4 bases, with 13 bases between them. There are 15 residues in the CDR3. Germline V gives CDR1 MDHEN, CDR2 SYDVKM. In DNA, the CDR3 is TGTGCCAGCAGTTTTCAAGGGCGCGGGAATCAGCCCCAGCATTTT. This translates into CASSFQGRGNQPQHF.

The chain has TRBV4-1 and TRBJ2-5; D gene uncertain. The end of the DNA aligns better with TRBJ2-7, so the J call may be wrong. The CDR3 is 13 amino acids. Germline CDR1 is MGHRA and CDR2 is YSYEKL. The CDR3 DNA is TGCGCCAGCAGCCAAGGGCCCCTATACGAGCAGTACTTC. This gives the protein CASSQGPLYEQYF.

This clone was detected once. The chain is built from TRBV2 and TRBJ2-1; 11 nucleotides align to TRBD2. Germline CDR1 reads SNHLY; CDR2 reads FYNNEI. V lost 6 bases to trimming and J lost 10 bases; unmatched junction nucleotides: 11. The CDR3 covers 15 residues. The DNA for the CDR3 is TGTGCCAGCAGGACCCCTAGCGGGAGGAACCGGGAGCAGTTCTTC. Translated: CASRTPSGRNREQFF.

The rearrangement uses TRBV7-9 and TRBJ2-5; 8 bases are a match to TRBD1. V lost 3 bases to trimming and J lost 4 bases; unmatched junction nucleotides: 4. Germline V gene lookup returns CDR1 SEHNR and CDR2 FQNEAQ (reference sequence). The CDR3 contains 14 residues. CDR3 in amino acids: CASSFNTGGETQYF. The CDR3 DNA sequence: TGTGCCAGCAGCTTTAATACAGGGGGAGAGACCCAGTACTTC.

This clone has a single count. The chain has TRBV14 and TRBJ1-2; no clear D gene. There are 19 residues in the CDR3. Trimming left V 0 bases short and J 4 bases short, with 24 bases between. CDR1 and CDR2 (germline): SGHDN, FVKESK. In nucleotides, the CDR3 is TGTGCCAGCAGCCAAGATTTCCGGGGTGGTAGCCCGCCCCTCTATGGCTACACCTTC. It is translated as CASSQDFRGGSPPLYGYTF.

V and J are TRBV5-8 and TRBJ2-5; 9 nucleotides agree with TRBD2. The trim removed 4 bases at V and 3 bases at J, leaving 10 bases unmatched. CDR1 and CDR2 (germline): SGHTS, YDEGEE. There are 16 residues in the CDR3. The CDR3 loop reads CASSPGTSSIEETQYF. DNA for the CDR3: TGTGCCAGCAGCCCCGGGACTAGCTCTATCGAAGAGACCCAGTACTTC.

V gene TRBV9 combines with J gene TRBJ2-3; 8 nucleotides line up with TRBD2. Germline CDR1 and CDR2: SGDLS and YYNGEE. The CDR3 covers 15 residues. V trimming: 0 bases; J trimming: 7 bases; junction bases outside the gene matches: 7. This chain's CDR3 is CASSVAVREGNTQYF. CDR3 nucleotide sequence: TGTGCCAGCAGCGTAGCCGTCCGGGAGGGGAATACGCAGTATTTT.

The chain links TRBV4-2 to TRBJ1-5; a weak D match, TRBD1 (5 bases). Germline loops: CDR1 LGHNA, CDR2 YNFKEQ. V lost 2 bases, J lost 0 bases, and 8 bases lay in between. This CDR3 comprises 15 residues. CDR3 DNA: TGTGCCAGCAGCCAATTCAGGGATAGCAATCAGCCCCAGCATTTT. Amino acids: CASSQFRDSNQPQHF.

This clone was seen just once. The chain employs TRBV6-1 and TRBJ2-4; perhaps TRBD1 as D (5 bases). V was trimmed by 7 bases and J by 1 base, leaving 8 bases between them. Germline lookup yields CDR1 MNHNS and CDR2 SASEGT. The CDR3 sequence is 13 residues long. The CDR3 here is CASKDTAKNIQYF. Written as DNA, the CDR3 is TGTGCCAGCAAGGACACGGCCAAAAACATTCAGTACTTC.

CDR3 coding DNA: TGCGCCAGCAGCAGGGGGACAGGGGATAACTATGGCTACACCTTC. The encoded protein is CASSRGTGDNYGYTF. The J gene is TRBJ1-2, the V gene TRBV5-1; 10 bases fit TRBD1. Germline loops: CDR1 SGHRS, CDR2 YFSETQ. V trimming: 4 bases; J trimming: 1 base; junction bases outside the gene matches: 4. This CDR3 region has 15 residues.

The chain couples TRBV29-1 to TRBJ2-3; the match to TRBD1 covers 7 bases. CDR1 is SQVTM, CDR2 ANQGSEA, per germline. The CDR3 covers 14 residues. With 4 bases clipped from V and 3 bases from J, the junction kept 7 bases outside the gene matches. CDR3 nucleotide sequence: TGCAGCGTTGGGGCAGGGGGTTTAACAGATACGCAGTATTTT. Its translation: CSVGAGGLTDTQYF.

CDR3 DNA: TGTGCCAGCAGTTACTTTAGGGCTAATGAGCAGTTCTTC. This encodes CASSYFRANEQFF. The V and J genes are TRBV6-5 and TRBJ2-1; D is uncertain. The CDR3 consists of 13 residues. Germline-derived CDR1 and CDR2 are MNHEY and SVGAGI. Deletions cut 1 base from V and 7 bases from J, with 8 bases between.

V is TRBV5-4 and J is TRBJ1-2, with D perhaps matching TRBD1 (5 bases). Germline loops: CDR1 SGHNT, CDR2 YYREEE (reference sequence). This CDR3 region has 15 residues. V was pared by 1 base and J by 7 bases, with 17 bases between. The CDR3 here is CASSLRGRELGGYTF. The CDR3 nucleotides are TGTGCCAGCAGCTTGAGGGGCCGGGAATTGGGTGGCTACACCTTC.

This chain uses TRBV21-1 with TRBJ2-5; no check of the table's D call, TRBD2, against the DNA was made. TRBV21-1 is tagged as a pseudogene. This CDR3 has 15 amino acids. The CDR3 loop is CASSKVRSSGETQYF. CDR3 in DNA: TGTGCCAGCAGCAAAGTAAGGAGTAGCGGGGAGACCCAGTACTTC.

CDR3 nucleotide sequence: TGTGCCAGCAGCCCCCTTCGTACGGGACAGGGCAGTGAGCAGTTCTTC. It specifies CASSPLRTGQGSEQFF. V gene TRBV11-2 combines with J gene TRBJ2-1, with 9 bases matching TRBD1. This CDR3 region has 16 residues. Per the germline V gene, CDR1 is SGHAT and CDR2 is FQNNGV. J was trimmed by 9 bases and V by 5 bases; bases with no gene match: 14.

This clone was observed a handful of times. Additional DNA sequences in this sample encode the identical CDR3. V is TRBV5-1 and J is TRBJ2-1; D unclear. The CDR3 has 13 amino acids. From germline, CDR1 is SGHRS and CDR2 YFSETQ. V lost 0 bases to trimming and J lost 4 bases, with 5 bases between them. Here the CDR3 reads CASSLDLYNEQFF. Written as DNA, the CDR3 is TGCGCCAGCAGCTTGGATCTTTACAATGAGCAGTTCTTC. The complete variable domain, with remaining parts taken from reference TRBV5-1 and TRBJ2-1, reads KAGVTQTPRYLIKTRGQQVTLSCSPISGHRSVSWYQQTPGQGLQFLFEYFSETQRNKGNFPGRFSGRQFSNSRSEMNVSTLELGDSALYLCASSLDLYNEQFFGPGTRLTVL.

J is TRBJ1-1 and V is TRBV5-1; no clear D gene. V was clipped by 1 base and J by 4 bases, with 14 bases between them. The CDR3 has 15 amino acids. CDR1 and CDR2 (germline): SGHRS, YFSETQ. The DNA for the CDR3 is TGCGCCAGCAGCTTGAGTACGGAGTGGGGCACTGAAGCTTTCTTT. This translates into CASSLSTEWGTEAFF.

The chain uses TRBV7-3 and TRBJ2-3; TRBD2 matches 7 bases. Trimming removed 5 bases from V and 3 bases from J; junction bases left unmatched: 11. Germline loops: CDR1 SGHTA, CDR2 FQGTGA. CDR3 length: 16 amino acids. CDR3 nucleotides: TGTGCCAGCAGCCCACACGGGGGGACGGAGACAGATACGCAGTATTTT. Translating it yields CASSPHGGTETDTQYF.

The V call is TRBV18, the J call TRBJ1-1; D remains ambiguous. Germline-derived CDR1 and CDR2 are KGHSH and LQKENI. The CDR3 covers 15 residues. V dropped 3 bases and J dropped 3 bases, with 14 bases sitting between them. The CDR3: CASSPTTNRHTEAFF. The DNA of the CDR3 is TGTGCCAGCTCACCCACGACAAATCGCCACACTGAAGCTTTCTTT.

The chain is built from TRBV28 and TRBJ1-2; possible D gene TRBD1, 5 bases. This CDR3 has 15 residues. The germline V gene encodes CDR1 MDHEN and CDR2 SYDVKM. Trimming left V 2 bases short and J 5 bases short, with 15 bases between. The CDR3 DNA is TGTGCCAGCAGTTTAGGGGGACTGGGAGAATATGGCTACACCTTC. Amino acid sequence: CASSLGGLGEYGYTF.

As DNA, the CDR3 is TGCGCCAGCAGCCAAACAGACAGGGGGTACGAGCAGTACTTC. Its protein is CASSQTDRGYEQYF. The chain has TRBV4-1 and TRBJ2-7, with 9 positions matching TRBD1. The CDR3 totals 14 residues. Germline V lookup: CDR1 MGHRA, CDR2 YSYEKL. The ends lost 2 bases at V and 4 bases at J; junction bases unmatched: 3.

CDR3 nucleotide sequence: TGTGCCAGCAGCTTGGCCATGGGGACCTCCTACAATGAGCAGTTCTTC. This encodes CASSLAMGTSYNEQFF. The V and J genes are TRBV5-4 and TRBJ2-1, with D perhaps matching TRBD1 or TRBD2 (5 bases each). V was pared by 0 bases and J by 0 bases, with 10 bases between. This CDR3 is built from 16 residues. Germline lookup yields CDR1 SGHNT and CDR2 YYREEE (reference sequence).

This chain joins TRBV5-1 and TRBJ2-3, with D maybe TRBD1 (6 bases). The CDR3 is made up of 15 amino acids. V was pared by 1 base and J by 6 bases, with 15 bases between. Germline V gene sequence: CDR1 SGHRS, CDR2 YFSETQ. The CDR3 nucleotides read TGCGCCAGCAGCTTGTTAGTGGGGGCTCGGGATACGCAGTATTTT. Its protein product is CASSLLVGARDTQYF.

CDR3 nucleotide sequence: TGTGCCAGCAGCCTGGGACTCTCTGGGTACAATGAGCAGTTCTTC. Amino acids: CASSLGLSGYNEQFF. The V and J genes are TRBV7-2 and TRBJ2-1; possible D gene TRBD2, 6 bases. Trimming shortened V by 5 bases and J by 4 bases, and 15 bases separated the two germline ends. CDR1 and CDR2 from the germline V gene are SGHTA and FQGNSA. CDR3 length equals 15 residues.

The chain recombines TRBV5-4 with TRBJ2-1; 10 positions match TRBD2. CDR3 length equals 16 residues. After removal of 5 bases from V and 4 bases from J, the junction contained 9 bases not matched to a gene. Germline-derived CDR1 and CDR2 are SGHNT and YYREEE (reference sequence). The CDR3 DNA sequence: TGTGCCAGCAGACCCGGACTAGCGGAGGCGTACAATGAGCAGTTCTTC. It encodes CASRPGLAEAYNEQFF.

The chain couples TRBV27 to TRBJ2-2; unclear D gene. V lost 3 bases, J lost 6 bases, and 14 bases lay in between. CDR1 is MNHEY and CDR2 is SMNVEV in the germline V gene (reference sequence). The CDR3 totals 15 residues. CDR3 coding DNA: TGTGCCAGCAGTTTTGTGGGGTATCCGGCCGGGGAGCTGTTTTTT. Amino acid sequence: CASSFVGYPAGELFF.

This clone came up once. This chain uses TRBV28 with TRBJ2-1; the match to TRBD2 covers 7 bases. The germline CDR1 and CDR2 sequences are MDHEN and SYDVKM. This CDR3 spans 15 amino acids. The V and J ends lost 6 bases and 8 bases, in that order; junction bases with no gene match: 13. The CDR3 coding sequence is TGTGCCAGCAGCCCTAGCGGAGCCGTTGTGTATGAGCAGTTCTTC. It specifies CASSPSGAVVYEQFF.

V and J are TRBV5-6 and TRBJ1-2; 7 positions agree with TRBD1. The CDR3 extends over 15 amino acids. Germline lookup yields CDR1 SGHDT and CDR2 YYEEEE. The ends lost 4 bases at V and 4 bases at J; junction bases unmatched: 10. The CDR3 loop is CASSNTGAGGYGYTF. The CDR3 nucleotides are TGTGCCAGCAGCAACACAGGGGCTGGGGGCTATGGCTACACCTTC.

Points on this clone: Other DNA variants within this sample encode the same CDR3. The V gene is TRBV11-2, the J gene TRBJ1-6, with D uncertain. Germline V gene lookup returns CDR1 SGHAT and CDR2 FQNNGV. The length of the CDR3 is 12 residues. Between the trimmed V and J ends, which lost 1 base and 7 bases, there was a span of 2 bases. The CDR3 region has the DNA TGTGCCAGCAGCTTAGGGAATTCACCCCTCCACTTT. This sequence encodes CASSLGNSPLHF.